The clone carrying this TCR beta chain was counted between two and nine times. Its specificity is not known. The data originate from a study of T-cell memory formation after mild COVID-19. General study findings and limits: CD4+ contracting clones lay mainly in CM and EM, CD8+ ones in EMRA. Prior to infection, memory already included some responding clones, suggesting cross-reactive memory joined.

One entry per CDR3 protein, called by TCRdb with MiXCR from the 5' RACE reads. Of roughly 580,000 distinct CDR3 sequences in the sample, more than 15% were seen once. V dropped 0 bases and J dropped 2 bases, with 5 bases sitting between them. Germline V gene sequence: CDR1 SGHNT, CDR2 YYREEE (reference sequence). This CDR3 is 13 amino acids long. The material sequenced was PBMCs or a T cell subset sorted from them (not recorded which). This TCR derives from an adult woman who had mild COVID-19 (a few samples of this study predate the infection). Cell type and time point are not known. The V and J genes are TRBV5-4 and TRBJ1-2; no clear D. The CDR3, as DNA: TGTGCCAGCAGCTTGGGCGAGAACTATGGCTACACCTTC. Amino acid sequence: CASSLGENYGYTF.